The 2 T cell receptor beta chains reported below all come from one sample, sequenced in a study of breast tumors, draining lymph nodes, adjacent tissues. Samples came from axillary lymph nodes draining the breast cancer. Each CDR3 protein is one row after TCRdb ran MiXCR on the multiplex PCR reads. The table includes approximately 120,000 distinct CDR3 sequences, roughly 20% detected once. Specimen: axillary lymph node tissue. The receptor set was obtained from a female donor with breast cancer. Some clones in this sample may be carry-over from other donors' samples.

This clonotype was observed many times. The chain has TRBV5-1 and TRBJ2-5; 10 bases agree with TRBD2. Trimming at V came to 4 bases and at J to 4 bases, leaving 4 bases not matched to a gene. Germline V gene sequence: CDR1 SGHRS, CDR2 YFSETQ. The CDR3 extends over 14 amino acids. CDR3 nucleotides: TGCGCCAGCAGCGCAGCGGGAGGGGGAGAGACCCAGTACTTC. Translating it yields CASSAAGGGETQYF. The complete variable domain, with remaining parts taken from reference TRBV5-1 and TRBJ2-5, reads KAGVTQTPRYLIKTRGQQVTLSCSPISGHRSVSWYQQTPGQGLQFLFEYFSETQRNKGNFPGRFSGRQFSNSRSEMNVSTLELGDSALYLCASSAAGGGETQYFGPGTRLLVL.

This clonotype was recorded many times. A read error may account for a junction end that differs from germline. CDR3 residues: CASSEETSGFNEQFF. DNA of the CDR3: TGTGCCAGCAGCGAAGAGACTAGCGGGTTTAATGAGCAGTTCTTC. V is TRBV2 and J is TRBJ2-1; 10 positions agree with TRBD2. Germline loops: CDR1 SNHLY, CDR2 FYNNEI. CDR3 length: 15 amino acids.